This TCR beta chain was sequenced in a study of blood T cells in healthy people across ages. The sample holds a few counts of this clonotype. Its antigen is not identified. Study findings and constraints: Relative to aged donors, long-lived donors carried more naive CD4+ cells and displayed higher diversity. The percentage of naive T cells correlated strongly with TCR beta diversity.

Then a second PCR, running roughly 7 to 12 cycles, was carried out with a sample-barcoded 5' primer and a J-beta primer mix. From the 5' RACE reads, TCRdb called clonotypes with MiXCR, one entry per CDR3 protein. This sample has some 900,000 distinct CDR3 sequences; roughly 43% occur once, and the top ten carry over 10%. The CDR3 covers 15 residues. The V end lost 5 bases, the J end lost 3 bases, and 14 bases lay between the germline ends. The germline V gene encodes CDR1 SGHTA and CDR2 FQGNSA. The sequenced material came from blood. The clonotype was recovered from a man younger than 45 in good health. The V gene is TRBV7-2, the J gene TRBJ1-5, with D maybe TRBD1 (6 bases). CDR3 sequence reads: CASSPTGGYNQPQHF. The CDR3 DNA follows: TGTGCCAGCAGCCCCACCGGGGGCTACAATCAGCCCCAGCATTTT.